The rows below give T cell receptor beta chains drawn from one sample of a study of cytotoxic CD8 clonotypes in ibrutinib-treated CLL. TCRdb's table, derived via immunoSEQ multiplex PCR, lists solely in-frame clones and lacks some. Of about 50,000 clones in the sample, about 50% were seen once. Sequencing used PBMCs, obtained after 24 months of ibrutinib treatment. The receptors were gathered from a human donor with chronic lymphocytic leukemia. The CDR3 runs from the conserved cysteine through the conserved F or W. A D gene is named only where the DNA matches it firmly. The size entry is marked missing in some rows and otherwise reads once, few, many or a size class.

D gene	V gene	J gene	CDR3 length	clone size	CDR3 protein	CDR3 DNA
NA	TRBV28	TRBJ2-7	15	many	CASSLGGQGGYEQYF	TGTGCCAGCAGTTTGGGCGGGCAGGGGGGCTACGAGCAGTACTTC
TRBD1	TRBV2	TRBJ2-7	14	NA	CASSDDRAFHEQYF	TGTGCCAGCAGTGACGACAGGGCTTTCCACGAGCAGTACTTC
NA	TRBV6-1	TRBJ2-3	14	NA	CASKTGTDEDTQYF	TGTGCCAGCAAGACCGGGACGGATGAGGATACGCAGTATTTT
TRBD1	TRBV29-1	TRBJ2-5	15	once	CSVARTGGSQETQYF	TGCAGCGTAGCCCGGACAGGCGGAAGCCAAGAGACCCAGTACTTC
NA	TRBV10-3	TRBJ2-7	13	NA	CAIRDSTSYEQYF	TGTGCCATTCGGGACTCAACGTCCTACGAGCAGTACTTC
NA	TRBV19	TRBJ2-6	16	once	CASSGGSTAGANVLTF	TGTGCCAGTAGTGGAGGGAGCACTGCCGGGGCCAACGTCCTGACTTTC
NA	TRBV28	TRBJ2-7	15	NA	CASSLKAALTYEQYF	TGTGCCAGCAGTTTAAAGGCAGCCCTAACCTACGAGCAGTACTTC
NA	TRBV10-3	TRBJ1-5	13	many	CAISGYSNQPQHF	TGTGCCATCAGTGGTTATAGCAATCAGCCCCAGCATTTT
NA	TRBV5-8	TRBJ2-1	15	NA	CASSGRLSSYNEQFF	TGTGCCAGCAGCGGTAGGTTGAGCTCCTACAATGAGCAGTTCTTC
TRBD1	TRBV7-9	TRBJ2-4	15	NA	CASSLARTGGNIQYF	TGTGCCAGCAGCTTAGCTCGGACAGGGGGCAACATTCAGTACTTC
TRBD1	TRBV5-6	TRBJ2-5	16	NA	CASSPIGTGGRETQYF	TGTGCCAGCAGCCCAATCGGGACAGGGGGGAGAGAGACCCAGTACTTC
TRBD2	TRBV9	TRBJ2-5	13	NA	CASSVTPGGAQYF	TGTGCCAGCAGCGTAACCCCGGGGGGAGCCCAGTACTTC
TRBD1	TRBV6-4	TRBJ2-3	14	NA	CASSEQGAGDTQYF	TGTGCCAGCAGTGAGCAGGGGGCGGGAGATACGCAGTATTTT
TRBD1	TRBV7-8	TRBJ1-4	15	many	CASSASQGSGEKLFF	TGTGCCAGCAGCGCCTCACAGGGGTCTGGGGAAAAACTGTTTTTT
TRBD1	TRBV5-1	TRBJ1-5	16	NA	CASSLGEGAPNQPQHF	TGCGCCAGCAGCTTGGGTGAGGGGGCGCCGAATCAGCCCCAGCATTTT
NA	TRBV7-9	TRBJ1-5	12	NA	CASSSFNQPQHF	TGTGCCAGCAGCTCCTTTAATCAGCCCCAGCATTTT
NA	TRBV12-1	TRBJ2-6	17	NA	CASSFWDRSSGANVLTF	TGTGCCAGCAGCTTTTGGGACAGAAGCTCTGGGGCCAACGTCCTGACTTTC
NA	TRBV18	TRBJ1-5	12	NA	CASSSDTAAQHF	TGTGCCAGCTCATCTGACACGGCAGCCCAGCATTTT
NA	TRBV6-1	TRBJ1-2	14	few	CASRPTTGIYGYTF	TGTGCCAGCAGACCCACGACAGGAATCTATGGCTACACCTTC
NA	TRBV7-9	TRBJ2-7	11	NA	CASTSGDEQYF	TGTGCCAGCACCTCCGGGGACGAGCAGTACTTC
NA	TRBV11-2	TRBJ2-5	18	NA	CASSPWPWAGIFQETQYF	TGTGCCAGCAGCCCCTGGCCTTGGGCGGGGATCTTCCAAGAGACCCAGTACTTC
NA	TRBV27	TRBJ1-6	16	NA	CASSPGWGGLRSPLHF	TGTGCCAGCAGCCCAGGGTGGGGGGGCCTCCGTTCACCCCTCCACTTT
NA	TRBV2	TRBJ1-3	14	NA	CASSRQSMVSTIYF	TGTGCCAGCAGTCGACAGTCTATGGTGAGCACCATATATTTT
NA	TRBV6-5	TRBJ2-5	15	NA	CASSYSHGGSETQYF	TGTGCCAGCAGTTACTCGCATGGGGGGTCAGAGACCCAGTACTTC
TRBD1	TRBV5-1	TRBJ1-1	16	NA	CASSDRDREVNTEAFF	TGCGCCAGCAGCGACCGGGACAGGGAAGTGAACACTGAAGCTTTCTTT
TRBD2	TRBV27	TRBJ2-5	14	many	CASSELAGGETQYF	TGTGCCAGCAGTGAATTGGCCGGGGGGGAGACCCAGTACTTC
NA	TRBV13	TRBJ2-2	13	NA	CASSLRGTGELFF	TGTGCCAGCAGCTTAAGGGGTACCGGGGAGCTGTTTTTT
TRBD1	TRBV2	TRBJ1-4	13	many	CASRMDRNEKLFF	TGTGCCAGCAGGATGGACAGGAATGAAAAACTGTTTTTT
NA	TRBV13	TRBJ1-1	15	NA	CASSLGHLEQGEAFF	TGTGCCAGCAGCTTAGGCCACCTCGAACAGGGTGAAGCTTTCTTT
NA	TRBV27	TRBJ2-7	14	NA	CASRSRGSPYEQYF	TGTGCCAGCCGGAGCCGGGGGTCGCCCTACGAGCAGTACTTC
TRBD2	TRBV14	TRBJ2-1	18	NA	CASSQRDAGLAKKSEQFF	TGTGCCAGCAGCCAACGAGATGCGGGACTAGCGAAAAAGAGTGAGCAGTTCTTC
NA	TRBV29-1	TRBJ1-4	12	NA	CSVGGPNEKLFF	TGCAGCGTTGGCGGCCCTAATGAAAAACTGTTTTTT